The sequence of this T cell receptor (beta chain) was determined in a study of cytomegalovirus exposure and HLA in healthy donors. This table comes from immunoSEQ multiplex PCR, and its TCRdb copy is limited to in-frame clones, with some not included. Of more than 250,000 clones listed, about nine tenths are singletons. Study outcomes and limitations: In vitro confirmation showed three CMV-associated chains to be CMV antigen specific.

The J segment lost 7 bases and the V segment lost 6 bases, leaving 14 bases of the junction unmatched. Germline assignment: CDR1 MNHEY and CDR2 SVGAGI. This CDR3 comprises 15 residues. Details on this clone: Its antigen is not identified.

The clonotype was recovered from a woman in her twenties or thirties in good health and CMV-seronegative. Sequenced sample: PBMCs. The V and J genes are TRBV6-5 and TRBJ2-7; 8 nucleotides match TRBD2. The CDR3 region is CASSRTYSGTNEQYF. The CDR3 nucleotides are TGTGCCAGCAGCCGGACCTATAGCGGGACTAATGAGCAGTACTTC.